The 23 T cell receptor beta chains below come from one sample, sequenced in a study of cytomegalovirus exposure and HLA in healthy donors. With 60 Vbeta and 13 Jbeta primers, the PCR was carried out. Generated by immunoSEQ multiplex PCR, the TCRdb table keeps only in-frame clones and is missing some. The sample carries roughly 150,000 clones, roughly 80% recorded once. Source material: PBMCs. The receptor source for this set is a woman between 40 and 55 years old in good health and CMV-seronegative.

This clone was detected once. This chain uses TRBV7-9 with TRBJ1-6; TRBD1 might be the D (5 bases). From germline, CDR1 is SEHNR and CDR2 FQNEAQ (reference sequence). There are 15 residues in the CDR3. V lost 6 bases and J 7 bases, leaving 16 bases between the germline ends. The CDR3 region is CASRGRDLRNSPLHF. In DNA, the CDR3 is TGTGCCAGCAGAGGCCGGGACTTACGAAATTCACCCCTCCACTTT.

This chain uses TRBV5-3 with TRBJ2-5; 13 nucleotides align to TRBD2. TRBV5-3 is sorted into the ORF group, with uncertain function. Unmatched junction bases numbered 8, after V lost 4 bases and J lost 5 bases. CDR3 length equals 16 residues. The CDR3 is CARSPGLAGVGETQYF. The CDR3 DNA reads TGTGCCAGAAGCCCAGGACTAGCGGGAGTAGGGGAGACCCAGTACTTC.

This chain joins TRBV11-3 and TRBJ1-1; D is undetermined. From germline, CDR1 is SGHNT and CDR2 YENEEA. CDR3 length: 14 amino acids. The V end was cut by 2 bases, the J end by 0 bases, with 7 bases between. The CDR3 loop is CASSLTQVNTEAFF. CDR3 nucleotide sequence: TGTGCCAGCAGCTTAACCCAGGTGAACACTGAAGCTTTCTTT.

The genes are TRBV7-2 and TRBJ2-5, with 8 positions matching TRBD1. The junction had 9 bases not matched to a gene; V was cut back by 1 base and J by 5 bases. Per germline, CDR1 SGHTA and CDR2 FQGNSA. This CDR3 has 16 residues. CDR3 sequence reads: CASSLGGSGGGETQYF. CDR3 nucleotides: TGTGCCAGCAGCTTAGGAGGTTCAGGGGGCGGGGAGACCCAGTACTTC.

The rearrangement uses TRBV10-3 and TRBJ2-7, with 13 nucleotides matching TRBD2. J was trimmed by 12 bases and V by 5 bases; bases with no gene match: 4. Germline CDR1 and CDR2: ENHRY and SYGVKD. The CDR3 runs to 12 residues. The CDR3 spells CAISTGLAGPYF. CDR3 in DNA: TGTGCCATCAGTACGGGACTAGCGGGGCCGTACTTC.

The genes are TRBV2 and TRBJ1-6, with D unresolved. Per germline, CDR1 SNHLY and CDR2 FYNNEI. Between the trimmed V and J ends, which lost 4 bases and 10 bases, there was a span of 8 bases. The CDR3 is made up of 12 amino acids. The CDR3 DNA reads as TGTGCCAGCAGTGTAATGTTGTCACCCCTCCACTTT. Amino acids: CASSVMLSPLHF.

This chain links TRBV28 with TRBJ1-6; weak D call: TRBD1 (6 bases). The germline CDR1 and CDR2 sequences are MDHEN and SYDVKM. V dropped 7 bases and J dropped 0 bases, with 13 bases sitting between them. This CDR3 spans 16 amino acids. This CDR3 reads CASTTGLRSYNSPLHF. The CDR3 DNA reads TGTGCCAGCACAACAGGGTTGCGCTCCTATAATTCACCCCTCCACTTT. Based on the CDR3 plus reference TRBV28 and TRBJ1-6, the full variable domain is DVKVTQSSRYLVKRTGEKVFLECVQDMDHENMFWYRQDPGLGLRLIYFSYDVKMKEKGDIPEGYSVSREKKERFSLILESASTNQTSMYLCASTTGLRSYNSPLHFGNGTRLTVT.

This rearrangement joins TRBV27 to TRBJ2-3; 8 nucleotides match TRBD2. CDR1 and CDR2 (germline): MNHEY, SMNVEV (reference sequence). The CDR3 runs to 16 residues. With V trimmed by 5 bases and J by 4 bases, 11 bases remained unmatched. The chain's CDR3 is CASSIWGGLDSDTQYF. CDR3 nucleotide sequence: TGTGCCAGCAGTATCTGGGGGGGACTAGACTCAGATACGCAGTATTTT.

The V and J genes are TRBV19 and TRBJ2-2; TRBD1 agrees at 10 bases. CDR1 and CDR2 from the germline V gene are LNHDA and SQIVND (reference sequence). J lost 2 bases, V lost 10 bases, and 4 bases had no gene match. This CDR3 comprises 14 residues. The CDR3 is CATGTGANTGELFF. DNA of the CDR3: TGTGCCACCGGGACAGGGGCCAACACCGGGGAGCTGTTTTTT.

This clone was counted only a few times. CDR3 sequence: CASSPGTLGTEQYF. DNA of the CDR3: TGTGCCAGCAGTCCCGGGACTCTCGGTACCGAGCAGTACTTC. The V gene is TRBV6-5, the J gene TRBJ2-7; tentative D call: TRBD2 (6 bases). The germline V and J ends were trimmed by 5 bases and 6 bases, with 17 bases remaining between them. The CDR3 sequence is 14 residues long. CDR1 is MNHEY and CDR2 is SVGAGI in the germline V gene.

The V call is TRBV2, the J call TRBJ2-6; D uncertain. From germline, CDR1 is SNHLY and CDR2 FYNNEI. CDR3 size: 15 residues. V was trimmed by 8 bases and J by 0 bases, leaving 11 bases between them. The CDR3 loop reads CASPSSTSGANVLTF. The CDR3 region has the DNA TGTGCCAGCCCATCTAGTACCTCTGGGGCCAACGTCCTGACTTTC. The variable domain in full, with the rest retrieved from reference TRBV2 and TRBJ2-6, is EPEVTQTPSHQVTQMGQEVILRCVPISNHLYFYWYRQILGQKVEFLVSFYNNEISEKSEIFDDQFSVERPDGSNFTLKIRSTKLEDSAMYFCASPSSTSGANVLTFGAGSRLTVL.

This CDR3 is CASSPQGQLYYGYTF. The CDR3 DNA sequence: TGTGCCAGCTCACCGCAGGGACAGCTGTACTATGGCTACACCTTC. The chain uses TRBV18 and TRBJ1-2; TRBD1 aligns across 7 bases. The CDR3 runs 15 residues. The junction had 7 bases not matched to a gene; V was cut back by 3 bases and J by 3 bases. The V gene's germline CDR1 is KGHSH and CDR2 LQKENI.

The chain uses TRBV10-3 and TRBJ2-3, with D maybe TRBD2 (5 bases). Germline V gene sequence: CDR1 ENHRY, CDR2 SYGVKD. Trimming took 2 bases from V and 0 from J, leaving 9 bases between them. The CDR3 is made up of 15 amino acids. CDR3 DNA: TGTGCCATCAGTGAGGCGCGGACTAGCACAGATACGCAGTATTTT. Translation: CAISEARTSTDTQYF.

The chain carries TRBV27 and TRBJ1-2, with 9 nucleotides matching TRBD1. Trimming cost V 1 base and J 7 bases; bases outside gene matches: 7. The CDR3 has 15 amino acids. Per the germline V gene, CDR1 is MNHEY and CDR2 is SMNVEV (reference sequence). The CDR3 bases are TGTGCCAGCAGTTTATTGGGGACAGGGAACCTTGGCTACACCTTC. Translating gives CASSLLGTGNLGYTF.

The genes are TRBV7-3 and TRBJ2-7, with D possibly matching TRBD1 (6 bases). The ends were cut back, 5 bases at V and 7 bases at J, with 15 bases in the middle. Germline V CDR1 and CDR2: SGHTA, FQGTGA. The CDR3 contains 13 residues. The CDR3, as DNA: TGTGCCAGCAGCCTGACAGGTCATGGTGAGCAGTACTTC. It encodes CASSLTGHGEQYF.

This chain joins TRBV27 and TRBJ2-2; no clear D gene. Between the trimmed V and J ends, which lost 7 bases and 1 base, there was a span of 10 bases. CDR1 is MNHEY, CDR2 SMNVEV, per germline (reference sequence). This CDR3 is 14 amino acids long. The CDR3 loop reads CASKPLRNTGELFF. The CDR3 bases are TGTGCCAGCAAGCCCCTAAGGAACACCGGGGAGCTGTTTTTT.

The CDR3 DNA reads TGCGCCAGCAGCCAAGTGGGGCGTGAGAGGGGGCGGAACACTGAAGCTTTCTTT. Translating it yields CASSQVGRERGRNTEAFF. The chain couples TRBV4-1 to TRBJ1-1; 7 bases align to TRBD1. The V gene's germline CDR1 is MGHRA and CDR2 YSYEKL. This CDR3 has 18 residues. V lost 1 base to trimming and J lost 1 base; unmatched junction nucleotides: 12.

This chain links TRBV12-5 with TRBJ2-6; a weak D match, TRBD1 (6 bases). The germline CDR1 and CDR2 sequences are LGHNT and FRNRAP. Trimming cost V 2 bases and J 2 bases, with 10 bases left between them. The CDR3 covers 16 residues. CDR3 coding DNA: TGTGCTAGTGGTTTGTCGTCAGGGGCTGGGGCCAACGTCCTGACTTTC. This sequence encodes CASGLSSGAGANVLTF.

A single count supports this clone. The chain employs TRBV5-8 and TRBJ2-3; possibly TRBD2 for D (5 bases). Trimming stripped 9 bases from V and 2 bases from J, with 19 bases between. The CDR3 is made up of 15 amino acids. CDR1 is SGHTS and CDR2 is YDEGEE in the germline V gene. CDR3 bases: TGTGCCACCTCCTTCAATGGGGAGATCACAGATACGCAGTATTTT. Protein sequence: CATSFNGEITDTQYF.

This chain uses TRBV28 with TRBJ2-7; perhaps TRBD1 as D (7 bases). Trimming left V 8 bases short and J 7 bases short, with 24 bases between. Per germline, CDR1 MDHEN and CDR2 SYDVKM. CDR3 size: 15 residues. The CDR3, as DNA: TGTGCCAGCGGGTCCGGGAGTGAAGGGGGCCCTGAGCAGTACTTC. Its translation is CASGSGSEGGPEQYF.

The chain combines TRBV5-4 with TRBJ2-2; D is undetermined. CDR3 size: 14 residues. Germline V lookup: CDR1 SGHNT, CDR2 YYREEE (reference sequence). Trimming pared 9 bases from V and 0 bases from J, leaving 12 bases between. The CDR3 nucleotides are TGTGCCACCAGGAGCGAAGCGAACACCGGGGAGCTGTTTTTT. The encoded protein is CATRSEANTGELFF.

J is TRBJ2-5 and V is TRBV4-2; TRBD2 matches at 10 bases. Germline trimming cut 0 bases from V and 2 bases from J; bases unmatched to any gene: 6. The germline CDR1 and CDR2 sequences are LGHNA and YNFKEQ. This CDR3 has 17 residues. The CDR3 loop reads CASSQDPSGGGQETQYF. The DNA of the CDR3 is TGTGCCAGCAGCCAAGATCCTAGCGGGGGCGGTCAAGAGACCCAGTACTTC.

A single count supports this clone. The rearrangement links TRBV28 to TRBJ1-5, with D possibly TRBD1 on 6 matching bases. In germline, CDR1 is MDHEN, CDR2 SYDVKM. The CDR3 has 15 residues. The V gene lost 5 bases and the J gene lost 7 bases, with 18 bases spanning the gap. Written as DNA, the CDR3 is TGTGCCAGCAGTCCCCTCGGGGCAGGGGACCAGCCCCAGCATTTT. Its protein product is CASSPLGAGDQPQHF. Combining the CDR3 with reference TRBV28 and TRBJ1-5 gives the whole variable domain DVKVTQSSRYLVKRTGEKVFLECVQDMDHENMFWYRQDPGLGLRLIYFSYDVKMKEKGDIPEGYSVSREKKERFSLILESASTNQTSMYLCASSPLGAGDQPQHFGDGTRLSIL.